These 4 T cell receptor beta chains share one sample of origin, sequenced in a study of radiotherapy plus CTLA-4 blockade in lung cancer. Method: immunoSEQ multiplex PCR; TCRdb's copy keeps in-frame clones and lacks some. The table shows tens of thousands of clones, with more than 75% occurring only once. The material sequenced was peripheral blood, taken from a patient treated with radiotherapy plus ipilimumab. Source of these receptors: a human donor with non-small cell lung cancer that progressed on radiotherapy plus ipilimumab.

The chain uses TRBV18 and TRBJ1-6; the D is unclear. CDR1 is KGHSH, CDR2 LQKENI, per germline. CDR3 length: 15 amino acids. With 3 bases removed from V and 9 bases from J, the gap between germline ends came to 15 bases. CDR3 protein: CASSPSPIEGSPLHF. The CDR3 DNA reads TGTGCCAGCTCACCTAGTCCCATCGAGGGTTCACCCCTCCACTTT.

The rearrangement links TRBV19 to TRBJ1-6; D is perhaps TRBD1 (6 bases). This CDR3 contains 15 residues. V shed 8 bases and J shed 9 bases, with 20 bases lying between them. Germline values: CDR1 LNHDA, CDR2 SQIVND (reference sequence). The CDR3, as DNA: TGTGCCAGTCATCAAGGGGGACCGAGCTCTTCACCCCTCCACTTT. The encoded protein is CASHQGGPSSSPLHF.

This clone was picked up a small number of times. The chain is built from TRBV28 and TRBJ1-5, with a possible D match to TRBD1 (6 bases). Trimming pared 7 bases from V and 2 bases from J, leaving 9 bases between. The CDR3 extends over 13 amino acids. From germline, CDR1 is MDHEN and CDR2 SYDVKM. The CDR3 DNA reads TGTGCCAGCATACAGGGTGGCAATCAGCCCCAGCATTTT. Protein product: CASIQGGNQPQHF.

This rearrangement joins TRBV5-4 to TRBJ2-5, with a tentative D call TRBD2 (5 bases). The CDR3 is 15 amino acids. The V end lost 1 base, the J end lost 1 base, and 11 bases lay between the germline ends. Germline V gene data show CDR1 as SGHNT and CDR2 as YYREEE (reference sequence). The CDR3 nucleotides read TGTGCCAGCAGCTTGAGCATAGGACTCCAAGAGACCCAGTACTTC. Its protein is CASSLSIGLQETQYF.